The 14 T cell receptor beta chains below come from one sample, sequenced in a study of T cells in Graves' hyperthyroidism and ophthalmopathy. The CDR3 regions of TCR beta were amplified from RNA transcripts. First-round RT-PCR of the TCR CDR3 relied on the HTBI primer set. TCRdb processed the multiplex PCR reads anew with MiXCR; each CDR3 protein has one entry. Of hundreds of thousands of distinct CDR3 sequences listed, 16% are singletons. The specimen sequenced was blood. Receptor source: a woman between 18 and 29 years old with Graves' hyperthyroidism.

The chain is built from TRBV4-1 and TRBJ2-3; D uncertain. V was pared by 0 bases and J by 7 bases, with 8 bases between. The CDR3 is 13 amino acids. Germline assignment: CDR1 MGHRA and CDR2 YSYEKL. The CDR3 DNA is TGCGCCAGCAGCCAAGAGATCGAATATACGCAGTATTTT. It codes for CASSQEIEYTQYF.

This clonotype was detected only a few times. The chain combines TRBV7-9 with TRBJ2-7; a weak D match, TRBD2 (5 bases). Germline loops: CDR1 SEHNR, CDR2 FQNEAQ (reference sequence). CDR3 length: 15 residues. V was pared by 3 bases and J by 0 bases, with 12 bases between. The CDR3 nucleotides are TGTGCCAGCAGCTTGACTAACCCAATCTCCTACGAGCAGTACTTC. Translating it yields CASSLTNPISYEQYF.

V usage is TRBV6-1 and J usage is TRBJ1-4, with TRBD1 as a possible D gene (6 bases). V dropped 6 bases and J dropped 4 bases, with 12 bases sitting between them. Germline CDR1 MNHNS, CDR2 SASEGT. CDR3 length equals 14 residues. CDR3 DNA: TGTGCCAGCAGAAAAGGACAGTATAATGAAAAACTGTTTTTT. Translating gives CASRKGQYNEKLFF.

In its sample, this clonotype was seen many times. The rearrangement links TRBV7-8 to TRBJ2-1; 8 positions match TRBD2. Germline V gene sequence: CDR1 SGHVS, CDR2 FQNEAQ. The CDR3 extends over 16 amino acids. Trimming at V came to 4 bases and at J to 9 bases, leaving 14 bases not matched to a gene. CDR3 sequence (DNA): TGTGCCAGCAGCTCAGTCGAGGGAGTGCGGGGGGCTGAGCAGTTCTTC. It yields the protein CASSSVEGVRGAEQFF.

This clonotype was recorded at least ten times. The chain has TRBV6-4 and TRBJ2-1; TRBD2 matches 10 bases. Germline V gene sequence: CDR1 MRHNA, CDR2 SNTAGT. The CDR3 extends over 15 amino acids. V lost 6 bases to trimming and J lost 5 bases; unmatched junction nucleotides: 7. This CDR3 reads CASREAGGPHNEQFF. CDR3 sequence (DNA): TGTGCCAGCAGAGAAGCGGGAGGGCCCCACAATGAGCAGTTCTTC.

The chain is built from TRBV6-1 and TRBJ1-2, with 7 bases lining up with TRBD1. CDR3 size: 15 residues. The germline CDR1 and CDR2 sequences are MNHNS and SASEGT. V dropped 6 bases and J dropped 7; count of bases not matched to a gene: 14. The CDR3 region has the DNA TGTGCCAGCAGCCTGGGATCTAAACAGGGGCTTGGCTACACCTTC. Its protein product is CASSLGSKQGLGYTF.

There are many counts of this clonotype. V gene TRBV11-2 combines with J gene TRBJ1-5; 8 bases are shared with TRBD1. This CDR3 spans 16 amino acids. The V gene's germline CDR1 is SGHAT and CDR2 FQNNGV. V lost 5 bases, J lost 0 bases, and 6 bases stayed unmatched. The CDR3 loop reads CASSQQGGNSNQPQHF. The DNA of the CDR3 is TGTGCCAGCAGCCAACAGGGGGGTAATAGCAATCAGCCCCAGCATTTT.

The chain recombines TRBV6-2 or TRBV6-3 with TRBJ2-1, with D uncertain. CDR1 is MNHEY and CDR2 is SVGEGT in the germline V gene. The V end lost 5 bases, the J end lost 2 bases, and 13 bases lay between the germline ends. This CDR3 region has 15 residues. The CDR3 loop reads CASSRPRRAYNEQFF. CDR3 nucleotides: TGTGCCAGCAGTCGCCCCCGAAGGGCCTACAATGAGCAGTTCTTC.

The rearrangement joins TRBV7-9 to TRBJ2-7, with 13 bases identical to TRBD2. The J segment lost 6 bases and the V segment lost 7 bases, leaving 12 bases of the junction unmatched. The CDR3 length is 16 residues. Germline V gene sequence: CDR1 SEHNR, CDR2 FQNEAQ (reference sequence). The CDR3 DNA reads TGTGCCAGCACCCCGCTAGGACTAGCGGGAGCTGGCGAGCAGTACTTC. Residues: CASTPLGLAGAGEQYF. Combining the CDR3 with reference TRBV7-9 and TRBJ2-7 gives the whole variable domain DTGVSQNPRHKITKRGQNVTFRCDPISEHNRLYWYRQTLGQGPEFLTYFQNEAQLEKSRLLSDRFSAERPKGSFSTLEIQRTEQGDSAMYLCASTPLGLAGAGEQYFGPGTRLTVT.

This rearrangement joins TRBV19 to TRBJ1-1; no clear D gene. The V end was cut by 3 bases, the J end by 2 bases, with 4 bases between. Per germline, CDR1 LNHDA and CDR2 SQIVND (reference sequence). The CDR3 runs to 12 residues. The CDR3 here is CASSMSNTEAFF. CDR3 nucleotides: TGTGCCAGTAGTATGAGCAACACTGAAGCTTTCTTT.

The V gene is TRBV6-6, the J gene TRBJ2-7; D is uncertain. V lost 0 bases, J lost 2 bases, and 8 bases lay in between. CDR3 length: 14 residues. The germline V gene has CDR1 MNHNY and CDR2 SVGAGI (reference sequence). This chain's CDR3 is CASSYSTVAYEQYF. In nucleotides, the CDR3 is TGTGCCAGCAGTTACTCGACGGTGGCCTACGAGCAGTACTTC.

This rearrangement joins TRBV4-1 to TRBJ2-7; D might be TRBD2 (5 bases). Germline CDR1 and CDR2: MGHRA and YSYEKL. The CDR3 length is 15 residues. V was pared by 0 bases and J by 2 bases, with 11 bases between. CDR3 in DNA: TGCGCCAGCAGCCAAGATCGGGGTAGAGCCTACGAGCAGTACTTC. Translating it yields CASSQDRGRAYEQYF.

This clonotype was seen more than once but under ten times. The chain couples TRBV20-1 to TRBJ1-1, with D unclear. Trimming pared 4 bases from V and 11 bases from J, leaving 20 bases between. The CDR3 covers 13 residues. The germline CDR1 and CDR2 sequences are DFQATT and SNEGSKA (reference sequence). The CDR3 nucleotides read TGCAGTGCTATGGCCGATACAGCGATGGATGCTTTCTTT. It specifies CSAMADTAMDAFF.

This clonotype was counted at least ten times. The rearrangement uses TRBV6-1 and TRBJ2-3; possibly TRBD2 for D (5 bases). This CDR3 comprises 15 residues. Germline CDR1 reads MNHNS; CDR2 reads SASEGT. Trimming removed 5 bases from V and 2 bases from J, with 14 bases in between. The CDR3: CASSKEGVNTDTQYF. In DNA form, the CDR3 reads TGTGCCAGCAGTAAAGAGGGAGTGAACACAGATACGCAGTATTTT.